These 29 T cell receptor beta chains were all obtained from the same sample, sequenced in a study of blood T cell repertoires in COVID-19. Clones were read by immunoSEQ multiplex PCR, and TCRdb kept only the in-frame ones, dropping some. The data hold approximately 69,000 clones, with 79% observed a single time. Sequencing was carried out using peripheral blood. The receptors derive from a man aged 60 to 69 with acute or convalescent COVID-19.

The chain carries TRBV7-2 and TRBJ1-4, with a weak D call TRBD1 (5 bases). This CDR3 is built from 14 residues. Germline V lookup: CDR1 SGHTA, CDR2 FQGNSA. The germline V and J ends were trimmed by 5 bases and 0 bases, with 7 bases remaining between them. The CDR3 protein is CASSATATNEKLFF. The CDR3 bases are TGTGCCAGCAGCGCGACAGCAACTAATGAAAAACTGTTTTTT.

The genes are TRBV7-2 and TRBJ1-4, with D possibly matching TRBD1 (5 bases). The CDR3 covers 15 residues. Germline CDR1 SGHTA, CDR2 FQGNSA. Trimming left V 5 bases short and J 7 bases short, with 17 bases between. The CDR3 is CASSLGGRDSEKLFF. The CDR3 DNA follows: TGTGCCAGCAGCCTTGGTGGCAGGGACTCTGAAAAACTGTTTTTT.

V is TRBV25-1 and J is TRBJ2-4; TRBD1 agrees at 7 bases. J was trimmed by 4 bases and V by 5 bases; bases with no gene match: 5. This CDR3 spans 14 amino acids. Germline CDR1 reads MGHDK; CDR2 reads SYGVNS. DNA of the CDR3: TGTGCCAGCAGTATAGGGACAGTGAAAAACATTCAGTACTTC. Translated: CASSIGTVKNIQYF.

This clone has a handful of counts. V gene TRBV2 combines with J gene TRBJ2-1; D possibly corresponds to TRBD2 (5 bases). The CDR3 covers 14 residues. Deletions cut 3 bases from V and 3 bases from J, with 9 bases between. The V gene's germline CDR1 is SNHLY and CDR2 FYNNEI. DNA of the CDR3: TGTGCCAGCAGTGATAGCGTTAACTACAATGAGCAGTTCTTC. It yields the protein CASSDSVNYNEQFF.

V and J are TRBV24-1 and TRBJ2-5; D gene unclear. V lost 2 bases to trimming and J lost 0 bases, with 6 bases between them. The CDR3 totals 14 residues. Per the germline V gene, CDR1 is KGHDR and CDR2 is SFDVKD. CDR3 sequence reads: CATSDSSYQETQYF. Here the CDR3 DNA reads TGTGCCACCAGTGATTCAAGCTACCAAGAGACCCAGTACTTC.

The rearrangement uses TRBV2 and TRBJ1-6; D is unclear. Germline assignment: CDR1 SNHLY and CDR2 FYNNEI. V was trimmed by 5 bases and J by 6 bases, leaving 14 bases between them. CDR3 size: 15 residues. CDR3 DNA: TGTGCCAGCAGTCGGGAGTCCGGAGTTAATTCACCCCTCCACTTT. Encoded protein: CASSRESGVNSPLHF.

V is TRBV7-9 and J is TRBJ1-5; no clear D gene. The germline V gene has CDR1 SEHNR and CDR2 FQNEAQ (reference sequence). The germline V and J ends were trimmed by 0 bases and 9 bases, with 12 bases remaining between them. The CDR3 sequence is 14 residues long. For the CDR3, the DNA is TGTGCCAGCAGCTTAGCGGAGGGTCTAAGGCCCCAGCATTTT. It translates to CASSLAEGLRPQHF.

V and J are TRBV28 and TRBJ1-2; D perhaps matches TRBD1 (5 bases). V shed 6 bases and J shed 4 bases, with 18 bases lying between them. From germline, CDR1 is MDHEN and CDR2 SYDVKM. CDR3 length: 15 amino acids. CDR3: CASSDGGRQFYGYTF. As DNA, the CDR3 is TGTGCCAGCAGCGACGGAGGGAGACAGTTCTATGGCTACACCTTC.

The J gene is TRBJ1-6, the V gene TRBV7-3; D remains ambiguous. The CDR3 covers 15 residues. Germline-derived CDR1 and CDR2 are SGHTA and FQGTGA. The ends were cut back, 4 bases at V and 8 bases at J, with 15 bases in the middle. The CDR3 region has the DNA TGTGCCAGCAGCTCCCGATCCGGCCGGGATTCACCCCTCCACTTT. Protein: CASSSRSGRDSPLHF.

The rearrangement uses TRBV19 and TRBJ2-3, with D perhaps matching TRBD2 (6 bases). This CDR3 region has 15 residues. The germline gives CDR1 LNHDA, CDR2 SQIVND (reference sequence). V gave up 3 bases and J gave up 7 bases, with 17 bases separating them. The CDR3, as DNA: TGTGCCAGTAGTATCTCAGCGGGCGACCTCCATACGCAGTATTTT. As protein: CASSISAGDLHTQYF. The whole variable domain, remainder taken from reference TRBV19 and TRBJ2-3, is DGGITQSPKYLFRKEGQNVTLSCEQNLNHDAMYWYRQDPGQGLRLIYYSQIVNDFQKGDIAEGYSVSREKKESFPLTVTSAQKNPTAFYLCASSISAGDLHTQYFGPGTRLTVL.

V is TRBV2 and J is TRBJ1-2, with D possibly being TRBD1 (6 bases). This CDR3 is built from 14 residues. Germline lookup yields CDR1 SNHLY and CDR2 FYNNEI. V was clipped by 3 bases and J by 4 bases, with 12 bases between them. CDR3 coding DNA: TGTGCCAGCAGTGAGACAGGAGCCGGCTATGGCTACACCTTC. Its protein product is CASSETGAGYGYTF. Variable domain in full (rest from reference TRBV2 and TRBJ1-2): EPEVTQTPSHQVTQMGQEVILRCVPISNHLYFYWYRQILGQKVEFLVSFYNNEISEKSEIFDDQFSVERPDGSNFTLKIRSTKLEDSAMYFCASSETGAGYGYTFGSGTRLTVV.

The chain couples TRBV21-1 to TRBJ1-5; the DNA was not used to check the table's D call, TRBD1. TRBV21-1 is marked as a pseudogene. The CDR3 has 14 amino acids. The CDR3 nucleotides read TGTGCCAGCAGCAGGACAGGTAGCAATCAGCCCCAGCATTTT. It specifies CASSRTGSNQPQHF.

This clone turned up a few times. This chain uses TRBV9 with TRBJ1-6; 7 positions match TRBD1. The CDR3 length is 20 residues. J gave up 8 bases and V 3 bases, and 23 bases lay outside the gene matches. Germline CDR1 and CDR2: SGDLS and YYNGEE. CDR3 coding DNA: TGTGCCAGCAGCGACCCCGCTTCAGGACCTATGACAGGGATCTATTCACCCCTCCACTTT. Its translation: CASSDPASGPMTGIYSPLHF.

The V and J genes are TRBV12-3 or TRBV12-4 and TRBJ2-1; a weak D match, TRBD1 (6 bases). Trimming pared 2 bases from V and 14 bases from J, leaving 13 bases between. The CDR3 sequence is 12 residues long. The CDR3, as DNA: TGTGCCAGCAGTTTATCAGGGGCAGGGGAGTTCTTC. This sequence encodes CASSLSGAGEFF.

CDR3 in amino acids: CASSQKQGARETQYF. CDR3 sequence (DNA): TGTGCCAGCAGCCAGAAACAGGGGGCGAGGGAGACCCAGTACTTC. The V gene is TRBV14, the J gene TRBJ2-5, with 9 bases that match TRBD1. V dropped 3 bases and J dropped 5; count of bases not matched to a gene: 7. Germline-derived CDR1 and CDR2 are SGHDN and FVKESK. This CDR3 comprises 15 residues.

The genes are TRBV5-6 and TRBJ2-7, with D tentatively TRBD1 (5 bases). CDR1 and CDR2 from the germline V gene are SGHDT and YYEEEE. V lost 4 bases, J lost 5 bases, and 19 bases lay in between. CDR3 size: 15 residues. The CDR3 nucleotides are TGTGCCAGCAGCCGGGTCACGCCGAAAGGGGACGAGCAGTACTTC. Translation: CASSRVTPKGDEQYF.

The chain employs TRBV11-2 and TRBJ1-2; no reliable D call. V dropped 4 bases and J dropped 1 base, with 7 bases sitting between them. CDR3 length: 13 residues. Germline CDR1 reads SGHAT; CDR2 reads FQNNGV. CDR3 in DNA: TGTGCCAGCAGCTCAGCGGTTAACTATGGCTACACCTTC. This sequence encodes CASSSAVNYGYTF.

V is TRBV5-1 and J is TRBJ1-2; 9 positions agree with TRBD1. V gave up 4 bases and J gave up 1 base; unmatched junction bases: 5. The CDR3 length is 15 residues. Germline loops: CDR1 SGHRS, CDR2 YFSETQ. The CDR3, as DNA: TGCGCCAGCAGCGAGCCGGGACAGGGTAACTATGGCTACACCTTC. Translated: CASSEPGQGNYGYTF.

The genes are TRBV9 and TRBJ2-3, with 8 nucleotides matching TRBD1. The germline CDR1 and CDR2 sequences are SGDLS and YYNGEE. The CDR3 is 17 amino acids. The ends lost 4 bases at V and 4 bases at J; junction bases unmatched: 14. The CDR3 DNA follows: TGTGCCAGCAGCTCCGAAAAGGGGGCAGGGGGCCCAGATACGCAGTATTTT. It codes for CASSSEKGAGGPDTQYF.

CDR3 bases: TGTGCCAGCAGCCAAACAGGGGGCTCGGGCAATCAGCCCCAGCATTTT. Translation gives CASSQTGGSGNQPQHF. The rearrangement joins TRBV4-2 to TRBJ1-5; TRBD1 matches at 9 bases. J was trimmed by 2 bases and V by 2 bases; bases with no gene match: 4. CDR1 LGHNA and CDR2 YNFKEQ come from the germline V gene. CDR3 length equals 16 residues.

The V gene is TRBV25-1, the J gene TRBJ1-4; no clear D. The CDR3 is 15 residues long. V gave up 2 bases and J gave up 4 bases, with 11 bases separating them. CDR1 is MGHDK, CDR2 SYGVNS, per germline. The CDR3 spells CASSERTNYNEKLFF. The DNA of the CDR3 is TGTGCCAGCAGTGAACGAACAAACTATAATGAAAAACTGTTTTTT.

The V gene is TRBV10-2, the J gene TRBJ2-1; the match to TRBD2 covers 10 bases. Germline V CDR1 and CDR2: WSHSY, SAAADI. V was clipped by 7 bases and J by 3 bases; unmatched bases: 18. The CDR3 totals 19 residues. This CDR3 reads CASTASKRGGVLGYNEQFF. CDR3 nucleotide sequence: TGCGCCAGCACCGCGAGTAAGCGGGGGGGCGTCTTAGGCTACAATGAGCAGTTCTTC.

This clone showed up just a few times. The V gene is TRBV6-2 or TRBV6-3, the J gene TRBJ2-2; 8 bases map to TRBD2. The CDR3 loop spans 19 amino acids. Trimming at V came to 4 bases and at J to 7 bases, leaving 20 bases not matched to a gene. CDR1 and CDR2 (germline): MNHEY, SVGEGT. Here the CDR3 DNA reads TGTGCCAGCAGTTCCGCTCCATCGACTCTCGGGGGGGCCGACGGGGAGCTGTTTTTT. It yields the protein CASSSAPSTLGGADGELFF.

A few counts support this clone. For the CDR3, the DNA is TGTGCCAGCAGCCAAGTGGTGACTGATAGGGAGCAGTACTTC. This translates into CASSQVVTDREQYF. This chain connects TRBV14 to TRBJ2-7; D unresolved. Trimming removed 1 base from V and 7 bases from J, with 14 bases in between. This CDR3 contains 14 residues. Germline lookup yields CDR1 SGHDN and CDR2 FVKESK.

The J gene is TRBJ2-1, the V gene TRBV7-3, with 7 bases aligning to TRBD1. The junction had 6 bases not matched to a gene; V was cut back by 1 base and J by 6 bases. This CDR3 comprises 15 residues. CDR1 and CDR2 (germline): SGHTA, FQGTGA. For the CDR3, the DNA is TGTGCCAGCAGCTTAAGAGGGGGCGATGTCAATGAGCAGTTCTTC. Its protein product is CASSLRGGDVNEQFF.

The CDR3 DNA reads as TGCAGTGCTAGTCGACAGGGGTTTGAAAAACTGTTTTTT. It translates to CSASRQGFEKLFF. The chain uses TRBV20-1 and TRBJ1-4; 8 bases align to TRBD1. Germline lookup yields CDR1 DFQATT and CDR2 SNEGSKA (reference sequence). Trimming at V came to 3 bases and at J to 7 bases, leaving 4 bases not matched to a gene. The CDR3 totals 13 residues.

Of note for this clone: A read error may produce the germline difference seen at one junction end. In DNA form, the CDR3 reads TGTGCCAGCAGTTATAGCTTCAATAACTCACCCCTCCACTTT. This translates into CASSYSFNNSPLHF. The chain has TRBV6-5 and TRBJ1-6, with D hard to call. The CDR3 runs to 14 residues. Germline CDR1 MNHEY, CDR2 SVGAGI.

This clone was seen only a few times. This chain uses TRBV5-1 with TRBJ2-2, with TRBD1 matching over 10 bases. The CDR3 has 15 residues. The germline gives CDR1 SGHRS, CDR2 YFSETQ. Germline trimming cut 4 bases from V and 5 bases from J; bases unmatched to any gene: 5. CDR3 amino acids: CASSPWTGGTGELFF. The CDR3 coding sequence is TGCGCCAGCAGCCCCTGGACAGGGGGGACCGGGGAGCTGTTTTTT.

The genes are TRBV7-9 and TRBJ1-1; D is possibly TRBD1 (6 bases). Germline loops: CDR1 SEHNR, CDR2 FQNEAQ (reference sequence). V lost 2 bases and J lost 5, with 9 bases in between. This CDR3 is built from 13 residues. CDR3 coding DNA: TGTGCCAGCAGCTTAAACAGGGAGACTGAAGCTTTCTTT. Amino acid sequence: CASSLNRETEAFF. The variable domain in full, completed from reference TRBV7-9 and TRBJ1-1, reads DTGVSQNPRHKITKRGQNVTFRCDPISEHNRLYWYRQTLGQGPEFLTYFQNEAQLEKSRLLSDRFSAERPKGSFSTLEIQRTEQGDSAMYLCASSLNRETEAFFGQGTRLTVV.